This T cell receptor (beta chain) was obtained from a study of control samples from healthy donors and cancer patients. On this clone itself: Sequence at one end of the junction differs from germline and may be a read error.

Using immunoSEQ multiplex PCR, the repertoire was profiled, and TCRdb retains in-frame clones only, with some absent. The table includes around 100,000 clones, roughly 87% detected once. This CDR3 comprises 15 residues. Germline CDR1 reads SGHNT; CDR2 reads YENEEA. Sequencing input: blood. The clonotype comes from a woman in her forties or fifties in good health. The chain employs TRBV11-3 and TRBJ2-3, with 8 nucleotides matching TRBD1. DNA for the CDR3: TGTGCCAGCAGTTTAGGACAGGGCAGCACAGATACGCAGTATTTT. Amino acid sequence: CASSLGQGSTDTQYF.